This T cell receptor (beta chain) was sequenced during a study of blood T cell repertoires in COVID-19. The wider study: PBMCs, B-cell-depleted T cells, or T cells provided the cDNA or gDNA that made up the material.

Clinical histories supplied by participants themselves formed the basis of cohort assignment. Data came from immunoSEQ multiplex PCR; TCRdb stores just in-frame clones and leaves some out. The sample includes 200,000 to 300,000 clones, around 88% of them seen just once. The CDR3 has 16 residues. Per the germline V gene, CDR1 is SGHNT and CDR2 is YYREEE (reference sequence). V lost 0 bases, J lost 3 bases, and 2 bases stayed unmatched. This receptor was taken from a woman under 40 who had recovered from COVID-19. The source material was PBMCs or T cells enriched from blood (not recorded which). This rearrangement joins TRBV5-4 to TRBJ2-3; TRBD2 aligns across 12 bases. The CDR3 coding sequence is TGTGCCAGCAGCTTGGAACTAGCGGGAGGAACAGATACGCAGTATTTT. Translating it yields CASSLELAGGTDTQYF.